A selection of T cell receptor beta chains follows, all from one sample in a study of blood T cell repertoires in COVID-19. Using immunoSEQ multiplex PCR, the repertoire was profiled, and TCRdb retains in-frame clones only, with some absent. The sample records some 150,000 clones, around nine tenths being singletons. Source material: peripheral blood. The receptors originated from a human donor in a cohort sampled during active COVID-19. The CDR3 runs from the conserved cysteine through the conserved F or W. D genes are given only for firm matches. Size is omitted from some rows. Given values are once, few, many or a class for expanded clones.

clone_size	j_call	d_call	v_call	cdr3_nt	cdr3_aa
-	TRBJ1-2	-	TRBV4-3	TGCGCCAGCAGCCAACGCTCCAGGGTGAGGTATGGCTACACCTTC	CASSQRSRVRYGYTF
-	TRBJ1-5	TRBD1	TRBV7-8	TGTGCCAGCAGCTCGAGCCCCTCGGACAGGGATCAGCCCCAGCATTTT	CASSSSPSDRDQPQHF
-	TRBJ2-3	TRBD1	TRBV4-3	TGCGCCAGCAGCCAACCGGGACAGGGGTTTTCAGATACGCAGTATTTT	CASSQPGQGFSDTQYF
-	TRBJ2-7	TRBD1	TRBV19	TGTGCCAGTAGTATATCGGAAACCGACAGGGCCGAGCAGTACTTC	CASSISETDRAEQYF
-	TRBJ2-4	TRBD1	TRBV3-1/TRBV3-2	TGTGCCAGCAGCTTCCGACAGGGGGGGGACATTCAGTACTTC	CASSFRQGGDIQYF
-	TRBJ2-5	TRBD1	TRBV5-6	TGTGCCAGCAGCTGGGGACAGGGGCAACAAGAGACCCAGTACTTC	CASSWGQGQQETQYF
-	TRBJ1-4	-	TRBV2	TGTGCCAGCGAGCTCAGAGGCGGGGCTAATGAAAAACTGTTTTTT	CASELRGGANEKLFF
-	TRBJ1-3	-	TRBV2	TGTGCCAGCAGTGATGGGGGGTCGGTGGTTGGAAACACCATATATTTT	CASSDGGSVVGNTIYF
-	TRBJ1-4	TRBD1	TRBV3-1/TRBV3-2	TGTGCCAGCAGCCCCAGGACAGGGGTGGAAAAACTGTTTTTT	CASSPRTGVEKLFF
-	TRBJ1-2	-	TRBV9	TGTGCCAGCAGCGTAGGTCGGGAAAGAGGCTATGGCTACACCTTC	CASSVGRERGYGYTF
few	TRBJ2-7	-	TRBV6-2/TRBV6-3	TGTGCCAGCAGTTTGGACACCACCTACGAGCAGTACTTC	CASSLDTTYEQYF
-	TRBJ2-7	TRBD1	TRBV9	TGTGCCAGCAGCGTAGGTTTGGACAGGGCAGGGGAGCAGTACTTC	CASSVGLDRAGEQYF
-	TRBJ2-3	TRBD2	TRBV10-2	TGCGCCAGCAGTGAGTCGCCCCTTCTAGCGGGGGGGACCACAGATACGCAGTATTTT	CASSESPLLAGGTTDTQYF
-	TRBJ2-5	TRBD2	TRBV3-1/TRBV3-2	TGTGCCAGCAGCCAAGCGGGGGGGCCTGAGACCCAGTACTTC	CASSQAGGPETQYF
-	TRBJ2-3	-	TRBV5-1	TGCGCCAGCAGCTTGGGGGGCTACGCAGATACGCAGTATTTT	CASSLGGYADTQYF
-	TRBJ2-1	TRBD2	TRBV5-5	TGTGCCAGCAGCTGGCGTGCTAGCGGGGTCTACAATGAGCAGTTCTTC	CASSWRASGVYNEQFF
-	TRBJ1-1	TRBD1	TRBV10-3	TGTGCCATCAGCCTACAGGGGGCGAACACTGAAGCTTTCTTT	CAISLQGANTEAFF
-	TRBJ1-5	TRBD1	TRBV27	TGTGCCAGCAGTTTCGACAGGGGACGGGATCAGCCCCAGCATTTT	CASSFDRGRDQPQHF
few	TRBJ1-4	TRBD1	TRBV4-2	TGTGCCAGCAGCCAGAACCAGGGGGCAACTAATGAAAAACTGTTTTTT	CASSQNQGATNEKLFF
-	TRBJ1-2	TRBD1	TRBV6-5	TGTGCCAGCAGTTACAGGGCAGGGGGCTATGGCTACACCTTC	CASSYRAGGYGYTF
-	TRBJ1-4	TRBD1	TRBV29-1	TGCAGCGTAAACAGGGGAACAACTAATGAAAAACTGTTTTTT	CSVNRGTTNEKLFF
-	TRBJ1-2	-	TRBV5-1	TGCGCCAGCAGCTTGGGGAGACACTATGGCTACACCTTC	CASSLGRHYGYTF
-	TRBJ2-5	TRBD2	TRBV5-1	TGCGCCAGCAGCTTGAAAACTAGCGGGGGGCTAGAGACCCAGTACTTC	CASSLKTSGGLETQYF
-	TRBJ2-7	-	TRBV9	TGTGCCAGCAGCGTAGGTCAATCCTCCTACGAGCAGTACTTC	CASSVGQSSYEQYF
once	TRBJ2-7	TRBD1	TRBV20-1	TGCAGTGCTTGGGACAGGTACGAGCAGTACTTC	CSAWDRYEQYF
-	TRBJ1-6	-	TRBV7-6	TGTGCCAGCAGCTTAGGGGGGCGCCTAAATTCACCCCTCCACTTT	CASSLGGRLNSPLHF
-	TRBJ2-1	TRBD1	TRBV7-2	TGTGCCAGCAGCCCGCAGACAGGGGTCAATGAGCAGTTCTTC	CASSPQTGVNEQFF
-	TRBJ1-6	TRBD1	TRBV9	TGTGCCAGCAGCGTAGATTCCAGGGGGCTGTATTCACCCCTCCACTTT	CASSVDSRGLYSPLHF
-	TRBJ2-7	TRBD2	TRBV27	TGTGCCAGCAGACTTAGCGGGGGGTCCCCCTACGAGCAGTACTTC	CASRLSGGSPYEQYF
-	TRBJ1-1	-	TRBV3-1/TRBV3-2	TGTGCCAGCAGCCGAAGCGGGGGGAGGACTGAAGCTTTCTTT	CASSRSGGRTEAFF
-	TRBJ1-1	-	TRBV7-3	TGTGCCAGCAGCCCACCCGGGAGCACTGAAGCTTTCTTT	CASSPPGSTEAFF
-	TRBJ1-2	-	TRBV5-1	TGCGCCAGCAGCTTGGGCAGGGCCTATGGCTACACCTTC	CASSLGRAYGYTF
-	TRBJ2-1	TRBD2	TRBV10-3	TGTGCCATCAGTGAGTCAAACATAGCGGGGAGCTCCTACAATGAGCAGTTCTTC	CAISESNIAGSSYNEQFF
-	TRBJ1-2	-	TRBV19	TGTGCCAGTAGCCCCCGAGCGCGAGCTAACTATGGCTACACCTTC	CASSPRARANYGYTF
-	TRBJ2-3	-	TRBV6-5	TGTGCCAGCAGCCTGGACAGTTCTAGCACAGATACGCAGTATTTT	CASSLDSSSTDTQYF
-	TRBJ2-1	-	TRBV6-4	TGTGCCAGCAGTGACGCCGACAACAATGAGCAGTTCTTC	CASSDADNNEQFF
-	TRBJ1-2	-	TRBV6-5	TGTGCCAGCAGGTTAGGGCCCGCCGGGGACTATGGCTACACCTTC	CASRLGPAGDYGYTF
-	TRBJ1-2	-	TRBV5-6	TGTGCCAGCAGCTCCTACAGGGGCTACACCTTC	CASSSYRGYTF
-	TRBJ1-5	TRBD1	TRBV19	TGTGCCAGTAGTATGAGGTACAGGGGGTTTCATCAGCCCCAGCATTTT	CASSMRYRGFHQPQHF
-	TRBJ2-5	-	TRBV6-5	TGTGCCAGCAGAAGGGGGCAAGAGACCCAGTACTTC	CASRRGQETQYF
-	TRBJ1-5	-	TRBV5-8	TGTGCCAGCAGCTACATTTATAGCAATCAGCCCCAGCATTTT	CASSYIYSNQPQHF
-	TRBJ2-1	TRBD2	TRBV5-1	TGCGCCAGCAGTTCTAACTCCGGGACTAGCTATGAGCAGTTCTTC	CASSSNSGTSYEQFF
-	TRBJ2-7	TRBD2	TRBV6-5	TGTGCCAGCACTCTAGCGGGGGGAGTTCGCTACGAGCAGTACTTC	CASTLAGGVRYEQYF
once	TRBJ1-2	TRBD1	TRBV19	TGTGCCAGTAGCCCCAGGGGACAGGGGGGCGGCTACACCTTC	CASSPRGQGGGYTF
-	TRBJ2-1	-	TRBV5-1	TGCGCCAGCAGCTTGTCTAGCGCCTATGAGCAGTTCTTC	CASSLSSAYEQFF
once	TRBJ2-4	TRBD2	TRBV7-3	TGTGCCAGCAGCAAAGCGGGGGGATGGGACATTCAGTACTTC	CASSKAGGWDIQYF
-	TRBJ2-5	TRBD1	TRBV4-1	TGCGCCAGCAGCCAACCCCGGACAGGGGAACAAGAGACCCAGTACTTC	CASSQPRTGEQETQYF
-	TRBJ1-1	-	TRBV5-1	TGCGCCAGCAGCTTGGTGGGACATCCGAACACTGAAGCTTTCTTT	CASSLVGHPNTEAFF
once	TRBJ2-3	-	TRBV4-3	TGCGCCAGCAGCCAAGAGCGTCCGGGGGACCTCACAGATACGCAGTATTTT	CASSQERPGDLTDTQYF
-	TRBJ1-2	-	TRBV6-5	TGTGCCAGCAGGGGTGGGGCGCCTGGCTACACCTTC	CASRGGAPGYTF
few	TRBJ1-6	-	TRBV11-2	TGTGCCAGCACCAAATCCGACAGCTCCTATAATTCACCCCTCCACTTT	CASTKSDSSYNSPLHF
-	TRBJ1-1	-	TRBV6-4	TGTGCCAGCAGTGACTCACGAACGGGGGGCCCTAAGAACACTGAAGCTTTCTTT	CASSDSRTGGPKNTEAFF
few	TRBJ1-1	TRBD1	TRBV5-1	TGCGCCAGCAGTATAACAGGGGCGGAAGCTTTCTTT	CASSITGAEAFF
-	TRBJ2-3	-	TRBV6-1	TGTGCCAGCAGTGATGGGGGGTGGACAGATACGCAGTATTTT	CASSDGGWTDTQYF
-	TRBJ2-2	-	TRBV7-2	TGTGCCAGCAGCTTATTGAACGAGGGTTACACCGGGGAGCTGTTTTTT	CASSLLNEGYTGELFF
-	TRBJ2-1	-	TRBV19	TGTGCCAGTAGTATTGGCCAGAACAATGAGCAGTTCTTC	CASSIGQNNEQFF
-	TRBJ1-1	-	TRBV19	TGTGCCAGTAGTAACTACCGGGGTCGTATGAACACTGAAGCTTTCTTT	CASSNYRGRMNTEAFF